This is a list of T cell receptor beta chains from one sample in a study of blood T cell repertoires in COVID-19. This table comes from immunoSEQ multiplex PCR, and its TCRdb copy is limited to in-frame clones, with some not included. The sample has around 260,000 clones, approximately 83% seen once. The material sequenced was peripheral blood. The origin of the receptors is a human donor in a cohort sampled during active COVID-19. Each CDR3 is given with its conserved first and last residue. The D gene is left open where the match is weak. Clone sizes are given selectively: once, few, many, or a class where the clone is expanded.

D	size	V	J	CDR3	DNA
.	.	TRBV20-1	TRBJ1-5	CSAGGQPQHF	TGCAGTGCAGGAGGACAGCCCCAGCATTTT
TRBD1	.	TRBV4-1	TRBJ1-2	CASSQDANPGTALGGYTF	TGCGCCAGCAGCCAAGATGCAAACCCCGGGACAGCCCTGGGCGGCTACACCTTC
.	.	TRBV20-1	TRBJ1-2	CSASTGTNGYTF	TGCAGTGCTAGTACAGGGACGAATGGCTACACCTTC
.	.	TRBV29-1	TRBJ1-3	CSVNEGSGNTIYF	TGCAGCGTTAATGAGGGATCAGGAAACACCATATATTTT
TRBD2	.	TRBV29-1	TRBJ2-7	CSVTRLAGGNEQYF	TGCAGCGTCACCAGACTAGCGGGAGGAAACGAGCAGTACTTC
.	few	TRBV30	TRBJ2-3	CAWSSATDTQYF	TGTGCCTGGTCTAGCGCTACAGATACGCAGTATTTT
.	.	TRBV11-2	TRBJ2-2	CASRPTLRPGELFF	TGTGCCAGCAGACCGACTTTACGACCCGGGGAGCTGTTTTTT
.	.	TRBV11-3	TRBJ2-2	CASSLEDRGRPHGELFF	TGTGCCAGCAGCTTAGAAGATCGGGGGAGACCCCACGGGGAGCTGTTTTTT
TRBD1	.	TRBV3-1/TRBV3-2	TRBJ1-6	CASSQRQGRNSPLHF	TGTGCCAGCAGCCAGAGACAGGGAAGGAATTCACCCCTCCACTTT
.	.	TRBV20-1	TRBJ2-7	CSASFGEQYF	TGCAGTGCTAGTTTCGGCGAGCAGTACTTC
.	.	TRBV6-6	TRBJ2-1	CASSTTGIQSYNEQFF	TGTGCCAGCAGTACCACAGGGATCCAATCCTACAATGAGCAGTTCTTC
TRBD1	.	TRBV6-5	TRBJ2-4	CASSYQTGTKNIQYF	TGTGCCAGCAGTTACCAGACAGGGACCAAAAACATTCAGTACTTC
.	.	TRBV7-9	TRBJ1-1	CASSWGTNTEAFF	TGTGCCAGCAGTTGGGGGACTAACACTGAAGCTTTCTTT
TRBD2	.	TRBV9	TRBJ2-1	CASSVGGGSMNEQFF	TGTGCCAGCAGCGTAGGCGGCGGGAGCATGAATGAGCAGTTCTTC
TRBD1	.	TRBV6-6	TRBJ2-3	CASGGDRAPFTQYF	TGTGCCAGCGGGGGGGACAGGGCCCCCTTTACGCAGTATTTT
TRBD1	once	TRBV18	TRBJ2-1	CASSPTGGGSGQFF	TGTGCCAGCTCTCCGACAGGGGGCGGTTCAGGGCAGTTCTTC
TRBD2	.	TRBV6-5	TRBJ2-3	CASSVLAVGTDTQYF	TGTGCCAGCAGCGTCCTAGCGGTAGGCACAGATACGCAGTATTTT
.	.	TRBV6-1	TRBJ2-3	CASSETLKNTQYF	TGTGCCAGCAGTGAAACCCTAAAGAATACGCAGTATTTT
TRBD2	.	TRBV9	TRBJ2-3	CASSPRGAGTETDTQYF	TGTGCCAGCAGCCCCCGGGGAGCGGGAACAGAGACAGATACGCAGTATTTT
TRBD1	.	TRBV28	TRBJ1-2	CASGSGTGVNYGYTF	TGTGCCAGCGGATCCGGGACAGGGGTTAACTATGGCTACACCTTC
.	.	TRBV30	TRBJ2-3	CAWTPGTDTQYF	TGTGCCTGGACGCCGGGCACAGATACGCAGTATTTT
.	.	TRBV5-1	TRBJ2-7	CASSLASSYEQYF	TGCGCCAGCAGCTTGGCCAGCTCCTACGAGCAGTACTTC
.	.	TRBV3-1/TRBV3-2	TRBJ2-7	CASGPGGRYEQYF	TGTGCCAGCGGGCCCGGGGGGCGTTACGAGCAGTACTTC
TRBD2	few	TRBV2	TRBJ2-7	CASGTSDYEQYF	TGTGCCAGCGGGACTAGCGACTACGAGCAGTACTTC
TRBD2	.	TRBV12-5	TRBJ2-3	CASGLGTSGTDTQYF	TGTGCTAGTGGTTTGGGTACTAGCGGCACAGATACGCAGTATTTT
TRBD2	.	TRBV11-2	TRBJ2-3	CASRHGGSIDTQYF	TGTGCCAGCAGACACGGCGGGAGCATAGATACGCAGTATTTT
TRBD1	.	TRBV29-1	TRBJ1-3	CSVYSQDRDSGNTIYF	TGCAGCGTTTATTCCCAGGACAGGGACTCTGGAAACACCATATATTTT
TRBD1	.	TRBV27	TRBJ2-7	CASSRDRVNEQYF	TGTGCCAGCTCCCGGGACAGGGTCAACGAGCAGTACTTC
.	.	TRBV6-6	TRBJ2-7	CASSYGGGYSYEQYF	TGTGCCAGCAGTTACGGTGGGGGCTATTCCTACGAGCAGTACTTC